A single sample is the source of the 28 T cell receptor beta chains below, sequenced in a study of vaccination and CD4 T cells after COVID-19. Antigen specificity for these receptors is unknown. At the Johns Hopkins FTIC core, DNA taken from cultured CD4+ T cells was sequenced by way of the Oncomine TCR Beta short-read assay. From cultured CD4+ T cells, genomic DNA was extracted. TCRdb passed the PCR reads through MiXCR, listing each CDR3 protein once. Of thousands of distinct CDR3 sequences detected, roughly 27% appear once; the ten largest clones hold approximately 11%. Treatment denoted: roughly ten-day PBMC culture with coronavirus spike peptide pools or control peptides (ViraFEST assay). An unexposed donor provided the CD4+ T cells, which were collected before the COVID-19 pandemic (2011-2018). Sequencing was performed on CD4+ T cells from blood, cultured in vitro. The receptor set was obtained from a human donor in good health.

This rearrangement joins TRBV30 to TRBJ1-1; D gene uncertain. The V gene lost 6 bases and the J gene lost 6 bases, with 14 bases spanning the gap. This CDR3 spans 12 amino acids. Per germline, CDR1 GTSNPN and CDR2 SVGIG (reference sequence). The CDR3 here is CACLGRKPEAFF. In DNA, the CDR3 is TGTGCCTGCCTAGGACGTAAGCCTGAAGCTTTCTTT.

In its sample, this clonotype was seen a few times. The chain employs TRBV5-1 and TRBJ2-5, with TRBD2 matching 13 bases. Germline assignment: CDR1 SGHRS and CDR2 YFSETQ. The J segment lost 4 bases and the V segment lost 2 bases, leaving 5 bases of the junction unmatched. CDR3 length: 16 residues. CDR3: CASSFGLAGASETQYF. The CDR3 region has the DNA TGCGCCAGCAGCTTTGGACTAGCGGGAGCGTCAGAGACCCAGTACTTC.

This clonotype has a handful of counts. The V gene is TRBV6-1, the J gene TRBJ2-1, with D perhaps TRBD2 (6 bases). Germline CDR1 reads MNHNS; CDR2 reads SASEGT. The CDR3 consists of 16 residues. V dropped 2 bases and J dropped 4 bases, with 15 bases sitting between them. The DNA for the CDR3 is TGTGCCAGCAGTGAATATAGGTCTAGCGATTACAATGAGCAGTTCTTC. This sequence encodes CASSEYRSSDYNEQFF.

The V gene is TRBV6-2 or TRBV6-3, the J gene TRBJ2-7, with D unresolved. This CDR3 is 12 amino acids long. V lost 6 bases and J lost 4, with 10 bases in between. Germline loops: CDR1 MNHEY, CDR2 SVGEGT. CDR3 in DNA: TGTGCCAGCAGCCCGACCTCTTACGAGCAGTACTTC. As protein: CASSPTSYEQYF.

This clonotype was recorded a few times. V and J are TRBV5-1 and TRBJ2-7, with 9 bases fitting TRBD1. The CDR3 has 15 residues. V was clipped by 1 base and J by 7 bases; unmatched bases: 9. Germline V gene data show CDR1 as SGHRS and CDR2 as YFSETQ. This CDR3 reads CASSLTGQGVREQYF. As DNA, the CDR3 is TGCGCCAGCAGCTTGACGGGACAGGGAGTTAGGGAGCAGTACTTC. Using reference TRBV5-1 and TRBJ2-7 for the parts outside the CDR3, the full variable domain is KAGVTQTPRYLIKTRGQQVTLSCSPISGHRSVSWYQQTPGQGLQFLFEYFSETQRNKGNFPGRFSGRQFSNSRSEMNVSTLELGDSALYLCASSLTGQGVREQYFGPGTRLTVT.

The sample holds a few counts of this clonotype. The J gene is TRBJ1-6, the V gene TRBV25-1; D is ambiguous. Trimming removed 6 bases at V and 7 bases at J, with 4 bases between. The length of the CDR3 is 11 residues. The germline CDR1 and CDR2 sequences are MGHDK and SYGVNS. For the CDR3, the DNA is TGTGCCAGCAGGGAAAATTCACCCCTCCACTTT. Its translation: CASRENSPLHF.

This clonotype was found a few times. This chain joins TRBV7-2 and TRBJ2-7, with TRBD2 matching 7 bases. V was clipped by 5 bases and J by 8 bases; unmatched bases: 15. This CDR3 is built from 15 residues. Germline V lookup: CDR1 SGHTA, CDR2 FQGNSA. The CDR3 DNA is TGTGCCAGCAGCCCCAACACTGGCGGGGAGGGCCAGCAGTACTTC. Protein: CASSPNTGGEGQQYF.

J is TRBJ1-1 and V is TRBV6-1; TRBD1 aligns across 7 bases. Germline assignment: CDR1 MNHNS and CDR2 SASEGT. Trimming cost V 6 bases and J 4 bases; bases outside gene matches: 11. The CDR3 is made up of 15 amino acids. The CDR3 reads CASSRPGRGSTEAFF. Written as DNA, the CDR3 is TGTGCCAGCAGCCGCCCGGGCAGGGGGTCCACTGAAGCTTTCTTT.

The J gene is TRBJ2-1, the V gene TRBV19; 7 bases agree with TRBD2. This CDR3 region has 17 residues. From germline, CDR1 is LNHDA and CDR2 SQIVND (reference sequence). J lost 0 bases, V lost 0 bases, and 5 bases had no gene match. This CDR3 is CASSIDGTSVSYNEQFF. The CDR3 bases are TGTGCCAGTAGTATAGATGGAACTAGCGTCTCCTACAATGAGCAGTTCTTC.

This chain links TRBV27 with TRBJ2-7; 7 bases align to TRBD2. The CDR3 consists of 16 residues. V lost 0 bases and J lost 3; bases outside the gene matches: 8. CDR1 and CDR2 from the germline V gene are MNHEY and SMNVEV (reference sequence). The CDR3 loop is CASSLSVGGSNYEQYF. The CDR3 region has the DNA TGTGCCAGCAGTTTATCTGTCGGCGGGAGCAACTACGAGCAGTACTTC.

This clonotype turned up a few times. The V gene is TRBV15, the J gene TRBJ2-1; 10 bases align to TRBD2. The CDR3 sequence is 13 residues long. The V gene end was trimmed by 8 bases and the J gene end by 7 bases; junction bases not matched to a gene: 5. CDR1 is LNHNV, CDR2 YYDKDF, per germline (reference sequence). The CDR3 region has the DNA TGTGCCACCGCGGCTAGCGGGAGAAATGAGCAGTTCTTC. It encodes CATAASGRNEQFF.

In this sample, this clonotype turned up a few times. This sequence joins TRBV29-1 and TRBJ1-2; D not resolved. This CDR3 comprises 12 residues. The V end lost 1 base, the J end lost 6 bases, and 9 bases lay between the germline ends. Germline V gene lookup returns CDR1 SQVTM and CDR2 ANQGSEA. CDR3 DNA sequence: TGCAGCGTTGAAGGCCAATCGGATGGCTACACCTTC. Amino acids: CSVEGQSDGYTF.

This rearrangement joins TRBV2 to TRBJ2-7; 9 nucleotides line up with TRBD2. Trimming at V came to 4 bases and at J to 6 bases, leaving 10 bases not matched to a gene. The germline V gene encodes CDR1 SNHLY and CDR2 FYNNEI. The CDR3 is made up of 15 amino acids. CDR3 DNA: TGTGCCAGCAGTGCGGTGGGCGGGAGGGCCAGCGAGCAGTACTTC. Its protein product is CASSAVGGRASEQYF.

The sample holds a few counts of this clonotype. The chain joins TRBV29-1 to TRBJ1-2; D is uncertain. Germline V gene lookup returns CDR1 SQVTM and CDR2 ANQGSEA. This CDR3 spans 13 amino acids. Trimming left V 3 bases short and J 4 bases short, with 12 bases between. Written as DNA, the CDR3 is TGCAGCGTTGATTTAGGGTCGAGCTATGGCTACACCTTC. Its translation: CSVDLGSSYGYTF.

This clonotype was seen a few times. This rearrangement joins TRBV12-3 or TRBV12-4 to TRBJ1-2; a possible D gene is TRBD1 (6 bases). The CDR3 sequence is 16 residues long. V shed 2 bases and J shed 4 bases, with 17 bases lying between them. The chain's CDR3 is CASSLFSGARSYGYTF. CDR3 coding DNA: TGTGCCAGCAGTTTATTTTCAGGGGCAAGGTCCTATGGCTACACCTTC.

This chain uses TRBV29-1 with TRBJ1-4, with a weak D call TRBD1 (5 bases). V was cut by 7 bases and J by 6 bases, with 12 bases left in between. From germline, CDR1 is SQVTM and CDR2 ANQGSEA. The CDR3 runs to 12 residues. Here the CDR3 reads CSATGQDEKLFF. The CDR3 DNA reads as TGCAGCGCCACCGGACAAGATGAAAAACTGTTTTTT.

This chain uses TRBV7-3 with TRBJ2-2; D possibly matches TRBD1 or TRBD2 (5 bases each). The ends were cut back, 2 bases at V and 4 bases at J, with 8 bases in the middle. This CDR3 has 14 residues. The germline CDR1 and CDR2 sequences are SGHTA and FQGTGA. CDR3 bases: TGTGCCAGCAGCTTATTGGGGGTCACCGGGGAGCTGTTTTTT. This codes for CASSLLGVTGELFF.

This clonotype occurred a few times. The chain employs TRBV10-3 and TRBJ2-7, with D perhaps matching TRBD2 (6 bases). The CDR3 loop spans 15 amino acids. Germline V gene data show CDR1 as ENHRY and CDR2 as SYGVKD. Trimming removed 0 bases from V and 0 bases from J, with 9 bases in between. CDR3 nucleotide sequence: TGTGCCATCAGTGAGTCTTGGGACTCCTCCTACGAGCAGTACTTC. Protein: CAISESWDSSYEQYF.

The rearrangement uses TRBV6-1 and TRBJ2-2, with a possible D match to TRBD2 (6 bases). Germline V CDR1 and CDR2: MNHNS, SASEGT. Trimming removed 6 bases at V and 3 bases at J, with 14 bases between. The CDR3 is 15 residues long. The CDR3, as DNA: TGTGCCAGCAGCCGTGGAGGGGCCCACACCGGGGAGCTGTTTTTT. Its translation is CASSRGGAHTGELFF.

This clonotype was seen only a few times. This chain uses TRBV20-1 with TRBJ1-1, with D hard to call. The germline CDR1 and CDR2 sequences are DFQATT and SNEGSKA (reference sequence). Trimming removed 0 bases at V and 1 base at J, with 9 bases between. This CDR3 has 14 amino acids. As DNA, the CDR3 is TGCAGTGCTAGAGATCCGGGGAGGAACACTGAAGCTTTCTTT. It yields the protein CSARDPGRNTEAFF.

In its sample, this clonotype was seen a few times. V gene TRBV6-1 combines with J gene TRBJ1-1; 7 nucleotides match TRBD1. J gave up 1 base and V 7 bases, and 6 bases lay outside the gene matches. Looked up from germline, CDR1 is MNHNS and CDR2 is SASEGT. CDR3 length: 14 amino acids. Here the CDR3 DNA reads TGTGCCAGCACCATAGACAGGGCGAACACTGAAGCTTTCTTT. It codes for CASTIDRANTEAFF.

The J gene is TRBJ1-2, the V gene TRBV5-1; 7 bases are shared with TRBD1. Germline V gene data show CDR1 as SGHRS and CDR2 as YFSETQ. The CDR3 length is 14 residues. The trim removed 4 bases at V and 6 bases at J, leaving 9 bases unmatched. The CDR3 reads CASSTGQRTDGYTF. The CDR3 nucleotides read TGCGCCAGCAGCACGGGACAGCGTACAGATGGCTACACCTTC.

The V call is TRBV6-2 or TRBV6-3, the J call TRBJ2-1; 10 nucleotides align to TRBD2. CDR3 length equals 15 residues. Germline trimming cut 5 bases from V and 4 bases from J; bases unmatched to any gene: 5. The germline V gene has CDR1 MNHEY and CDR2 SVGEGT. For the CDR3, the DNA is TGTGCCAGCAGTACTAGCGGGGAGATTTACAATGAGCAGTTCTTC. It specifies CASSTSGEIYNEQFF.

This clonotype was seen only a few times. This sequence joins TRBV14 and TRBJ2-7; D is unresolved. V dropped 4 bases and J dropped 7 bases, with 17 bases sitting between them. From germline, CDR1 is SGHDN and CDR2 FVKESK. The CDR3 is made up of 14 amino acids. The CDR3 loop is CASSREVSGREQYF. The CDR3 bases are TGTGCCAGCAGCCGAGAAGTGTCCGGGCGAGAGCAGTACTTC.

By share of the sample, this clonotype is medium-sized (0.01 to 0.1%). The rearrangement joins TRBV28 to TRBJ2-7; the D gene is possibly TRBD1 (6 bases). Germline loops: CDR1 MDHEN, CDR2 SYDVKM. The CDR3 sequence is 14 residues long. The V end was cut by 5 bases, the J end by 1 base, with 12 bases between. The CDR3 protein is CASSIWTASYEQYF. As DNA, the CDR3 is TGTGCCAGCAGTATCTGGACAGCTTCCTACGAGCAGTACTTC.

The chain's CDR3 is CASTRQGRPSEPQHF. The CDR3, as DNA: TGTGCCAGCACCCGACAGGGCCGCCCGTCGGAGCCCCAGCATTTT. The V and J genes are TRBV28 and TRBJ1-5; 7 bases are a match to TRBD1. The CDR3 covers 15 residues. Germline V gene sequence: CDR1 MDHEN, CDR2 SYDVKM. Losses at the gene ends were 7 bases for V and 8 bases for J; bases not matched to a gene: 14.

The chain links TRBV30 to TRBJ2-7, with 9 bases lining up with TRBD1. V trimming: 2 bases; J trimming: 7 bases; junction bases outside the gene matches: 12. From germline, CDR1 is GTSNPN and CDR2 SVGIG (reference sequence). CDR3 length equals 15 residues. The DNA of the CDR3 is TGTGCCTGGAGTCCCCTGGGACAGGGAATTTCGGAGCAGTACTTC. Translated, it gives CAWSPLGQGISEQYF.

This clonotype was found a few times. The V call is TRBV27, the J call TRBJ2-2, with 10 bases lining up with TRBD2. Germline V gene sequence: CDR1 MNHEY, CDR2 SMNVEV (reference sequence). This CDR3 has 15 residues. Trimming cost V 2 bases and J 6 bases; bases outside gene matches: 3. This CDR3 reads CASSLLAGVSGELFF. The CDR3 nucleotides are TGTGCCAGCAGTTTACTAGCGGGAGTGTCCGGGGAGCTGTTTTTT.